The subject of this entry is one T cell receptor (beta chain). As yet, its antigen is unknown. From germline, CDR1 is SNHLY and CDR2 FYNNEI. V was cut by 6 bases and J by 0 bases, with 11 bases left in between. The CDR3 length is 15 residues. This sample stems from a study of pediatric ulcerative colitis. General study findings and limits: No controls had the two rectal clonotypes shared by ulcerative colitis patients.

The data were produced by immunoSEQ multiplex PCR, yet TCRdb's version contains in-frame clones alone and is incomplete. In the table there are under 70,000 clones, 75% to 90% of which are singletons. Sequencing was done on a sample of blood. The chain combines TRBV2 with TRBJ1-4; the D is unclear. This clonotype was sampled from a boy between 5 and 17 years old who was a control in a study of pediatric ulcerative colitis. The CDR3 DNA sequence: TGTGCCAGCAGAGGAAGGAGTGCAACTAATGAAAAACTGTTTTTT. This translates into CASRGRSATNEKLFF. The variable domain in full, with the rest retrieved from reference TRBV2 and TRBJ1-4, is EPEVTQTPSHQVTQMGQEVILRCVPISNHLYFYWYRQILGQKVEFLVSFYNNEISEKSEIFDDQFSVERPDGSNFTLKIRSTKLEDSAMYFCASRGRSATNEKLFFGSGTQLSVL.